Listed below are T cell receptor beta chains from one sample, sequenced in a study of blood T cell repertoires in COVID-19. The repertoire was sequenced with immunoSEQ multiplex PCR; TCRdb's copy has only in-frame clones and lacks some. Of some 19,000 clones detected, over 75% appear once; the ten largest clones hold about 10%. Sequencing was done on a sample of peripheral blood. Receptors originate from a human donor in a cohort sampled during active COVID-19. The donor label of this sample is uncertain. CDR3s include the opening cysteine and the closing phenylalanine or tryptophan. D genes are given only for firm matches. Clone size is not always given. Where it is, it says once, few, many or a class for expanded clones.

v_gene	j_gene	abundance	d_gene	CDR3aa	CDR3nt
TRBV28	TRBJ1-2	once	NA	CASSLINSYGYTF	TGTGCCAGCAGTTTGATTAACAGCTATGGCTACACCTTC
TRBV27	TRBJ2-1	NA	NA	CASRRNRDTGAHEQFF	TGTGCCAGCAGACGGAACAGGGATACTGGGGCCCATGAGCAGTTCTTC
TRBV2	TRBJ2-3	NA	NA	CASSRRGNTQYF	TGTGCCAGCAGCCGCAGGGGAAATACGCAGTATTTT
TRBV6-4	TRBJ1-2	NA	TRBD1	CASSDVGQGADGYTF	TGTGCCAGCAGTGATGTGGGGCAGGGGGCCGATGGCTACACCTTC
TRBV12-5	TRBJ2-3	NA	NA	CASGSGSNGGPQYF	TGTGCTAGTGGGTCAGGGTCGAACGGGGGTCCGCAGTATTTT
TRBV7-9	TRBJ2-2	NA	NA	CASSTGLGGELFF	TGTGCCAGCAGCACCGGACTGGGCGGGGAGCTGTTTTTT
TRBV27	TRBJ1-4	NA	NA	CASSPRAGPVATNEKLFF	TGTGCCAGCAGTCCCCGGGCGGGGCCCGTTGCAACTAATGAAAAACTGTTTTTT
TRBV30	TRBJ2-2	NA	NA	CAWGAGSVGELFF	TGTGCCTGGGGAGCAGGGTCAGTCGGGGAGCTGTTTTTT
TRBV11-3	TRBJ2-7	few	NA	CASSSTSGEQYF	TGTGCCAGCAGCTCTACATCGGGGGAACAGTACTTC
TRBV30	TRBJ1-1	NA	NA	CAWSNTGNTEAFF	TGTGCCTGGAGTAACACGGGGAACACTGAAGCTTTCTTT
TRBV11-3	TRBJ2-5	NA	NA	CASSLSSRETQYF	TGTGCCAGCAGCTTAAGCTCCCGAGAGACCCAGTACTTC
TRBV7-9	TRBJ1-5	NA	TRBD1	CASSSSTGGLGNQPQHF	TGTGCCAGCAGCTCCTCGACAGGGGGCCTAGGAAATCAGCCCCAGCATTTT
TRBV3-1/TRBV3-2	TRBJ2-2	NA	TRBD1	CASSLIRGTGAITGELFF	TGTGCCAGCAGTCTTATCAGAGGGACAGGGGCCATCACCGGGGAGCTGTTTTTT
TRBV3-1/TRBV3-2	TRBJ1-2	NA	TRBD1	CASSRDRGDYGYTF	TGTGCCAGCAGCCGGGACAGGGGGGACTATGGCTACACCTTC
TRBV11-2	TRBJ2-5	NA	TRBD2	CASSLRAGGAGVETQYF	TGTGCCAGCAGCTTAAGGGCCGGGGGGGCGGGAGTGGAGACCCAGTACTTC
TRBV6-1	TRBJ2-1	NA	TRBD2	CASSEARLTSGRIGEQFF	TGTGCCAGCAGTGAAGCTAGGCTGACTAGCGGGAGGATCGGTGAGCAGTTCTTC
TRBV10-3	TRBJ1-5	NA	NA	CAISDDLQDQPQHF	TGTGCCATCAGTGACGACCTCCAGGATCAGCCCCAGCATTTT
TRBV9	TRBJ1-2	few	TRBD1	CASSTSGGGGYTF	TGTGCCAGCAGCACTTCAGGGGGAGGCGGCTACACCTTC
TRBV25-1	TRBJ2-1	NA	TRBD2	CASSPPAGVLNEQFF	TGTGCCAGCAGTCCCCCGGCGGGAGTTTTAAATGAGCAGTTCTTC
TRBV24-1	TRBJ2-3	NA	NA	CATSVYSTDTQYF	TGTGCCACCAGTGTCTATAGCACAGATACGCAGTATTTT
TRBV30	TRBJ1-6	NA	NA	CACRSAASPLHF	TGTGCCTGTCGATCAGCGGCTTCACCCCTCCACTTT
TRBV20-1	TRBJ2-1	NA	NA	CSATEDSHNEQFF	TGCAGTGCTACTGAGGACAGCCACAATGAGCAGTTCTTC
TRBV28	TRBJ1-5	NA	TRBD1	CASQFTGDSNQPQHF	TGTGCCAGCCAATTTACAGGGGATAGCAATCAGCCCCAGCATTTT
TRBV9	TRBJ2-1	NA	TRBD2	CASSVRLAGYSYNEQFF	TGTGCCAGCAGCGTACGTCTAGCGGGATACTCCTACAATGAGCAGTTCTTC
TRBV5-1	TRBJ2-5	NA	NA	CASSLRVSGGQQETQYF	TGCGCCAGCAGCTTGAGGGTTTCCGGCGGACAGCAAGAGACCCAGTACTTC
TRBV30	TRBJ1-2	NA	TRBD1	CAYARDRPYGYTF	TGTGCCTACGCCCGGGACAGGCCATATGGCTACACCTTC
TRBV4-2	TRBJ2-7	NA	TRBD1	CASSQGDRGHEQYF	TGTGCCAGCAGCCAGGGGGACAGGGGGCACGAGCAGTACTTC
TRBV27	TRBJ1-4	once	TRBD1	CASSRFGQGQTNEKLFF	TGTGCCAGCAGTCGTTTCGGACAGGGCCAAACTAATGAAAAACTGTTTTTT
TRBV11-2	TRBJ2-4	NA	TRBD1	CASSLDRQGAYIQYF	TGTGCCAGCAGCTTAGATAGACAGGGGGCTTACATTCAGTACTTC
TRBV27	TRBJ1-6	NA	NA	CASSPGEGRDNSPLHF	TGTGCCAGCAGTCCTGGGGAGGGTAGAGATAATTCACCCCTCCACTTT
TRBV30	TRBJ1-5	NA	NA	CAWSVSEDQPQHF	TGTGCCTGGAGTGTATCGGAGGATCAGCCCCAGCATTTT
TRBV27	TRBJ1-2	NA	TRBD1	CASSLNRDRAFNYGYTF	TGTGCCAGCAGTCTGAATCGGGACAGAGCATTTAACTATGGCTACACCTTC
TRBV6-5	TRBJ2-5	NA	NA	CASIRALEGTQYF	TGTGCCAGCATACGAGCGCTTGAGGGGACCCAGTACTTC
TRBV14	TRBJ2-7	few	TRBD2	CASSPTSGRPEVRDF	TGTGCCAGCAGCCCGACTAGCGGGAGGCCGGAGGTTCGAGACTTC
TRBV11-2	TRBJ2-1	NA	NA	CASSLVRVGRNEQFF	TGTGCCAGCAGCTTAGTGAGGGTAGGTAGAAATGAGCAGTTCTTC
TRBV5-1	TRBJ1-6	NA	TRBD1	CASSLDTGGLRSPLHF	TGCGCCAGCAGCCTTGACACAGGGGGACTTAGGTCACCCCTCCACTTT
TRBV11-2	TRBJ2-3	NA	NA	CASSSPGQITDTQYF	TGTGCCAGCAGCTCCCCGGGACAAATCACAGATACGCAGTATTTT
TRBV19	TRBJ2-3	NA	NA	CASSARGLTDTQYF	TGTGCCAGTAGTGCCAGGGGCCTCACAGATACGCAGTATTTT
TRBV5-1	TRBJ2-3	NA	NA	CASSLERASTDTQYF	TGCGCCAGCAGCTTGGAGAGGGCTAGCACAGATACGCAGTATTTT
TRBV5-1	TRBJ1-1	NA	NA	CASSFAGPGEAFF	TGCGCCAGCAGCTTCGCGGGACCAGGGGAAGCTTTCTTT
TRBV21-1	TRBJ1-2	NA	NA	CASSNQLTGGVYGYTF	TGTGCCAGCAGCAACCAGCTGACAGGGGGCGTCTATGGCTACACCTTC
TRBV18	TRBJ1-5	NA	TRBD1	CASSQQGSQPQHF	TGTGCCAGCTCACAACAGGGGAGCCAGCCCCAGCATTTT
TRBV11-2	TRBJ1-5	NA	NA	CASSYQGSQPQHF	TGTGCCAGCAGCTACCAGGGTAGTCAGCCCCAGCATTTT
TRBV10-3	TRBJ2-7	NA	TRBD1	CAISEQGAGGNEQYF	TGTGCCATCAGTGAGCAGGGGGCAGGGGGCAACGAGCAGTACTTC
TRBV11-3	TRBJ2-1	NA	NA	CASSQGEYNEQFF	TGTGCCAGCAGCCAGGGCGAGTACAATGAGCAGTTCTTC
TRBV5-1	TRBJ1-6	NA	NA	CASSLFAGEGSPLHF	TGCGCCAGCAGCTTGTTTGCAGGGGAAGGGTCACCCCTCCACTTT
TRBV2	TRBJ2-1	NA	TRBD2	CASSATSFFYNEQFF	TGTGCCAGCAGTGCGACTAGCTTCTTCTACAATGAGCAGTTCTTC
TRBV27	TRBJ2-1	NA	TRBD2	CASSWFLTSGRNEQFF	TGTGCCAGCAGTTGGTTCCTGACTAGCGGGAGAAATGAGCAGTTCTTC
TRBV6-5	TRBJ1-6	NA	NA	CASKPDTSYNSPLHF	TGTGCCAGCAAACCGGACACTTCCTATAATTCACCCCTCCACTTT
TRBV5-6	TRBJ1-6	NA	TRBD1	CASSTGQATELLHF	TGTGCCAGCAGCACCGGACAGGCCACTGAGCTCCTCCACTTT
TRBV14	TRBJ2-3	NA	NA	CASSPSGDTQYF	TGTGCCAGCAGCCCCTCGGGTGATACGCAGTATTTT
TRBV24-1	TRBJ2-7	NA	TRBD1	CATSDPGTGAPMYF	TGTGCCACCAGTGATCCCGGGACAGGGGCTCCGATGTACTTC
TRBV29-1	TRBJ2-1	NA	TRBD1	CSVRGTGVINEQFF	TGCAGCGTTAGGGGGACAGGGGTGATCAATGAGCAGTTCTTC
TRBV5-4	TRBJ2-7	NA	TRBD2	CASSLEVAGYEQYF	TGTGCCAGCAGCTTGGAGGTAGCGGGATACGAGCAGTACTTC
TRBV7-9	TRBJ2-1	NA	TRBD2	CASSFLRLAGLDEQFF	TGTGCCAGCAGCTTCCTTAGACTAGCGGGATTGGATGAGCAGTTCTTC
TRBV2	TRBJ2-5	NA	NA	CASSDLGSVETQYF	TGTGCCAGCAGTGATCTCGGTAGCGTAGAGACCCAGTACTTC
TRBV20-1	TRBJ2-1	NA	TRBD2	CSAFSGRQQFF	TGCAGTGCTTTCAGCGGGAGACAACAGTTCTTC
TRBV7-7	TRBJ2-7	NA	NA	CASSFLTGPYEQYF	TGTGCCAGCAGCTTTCTCACAGGGCCCTACGAGCAGTACTTC
TRBV27	TRBJ1-5	NA	TRBD1	CASSAGTGDGPQHF	TGTGCCAGCAGTGCCGGGACAGGGGATGGGCCCCAGCATTTT
TRBV5-1	TRBJ2-7	NA	TRBD1	CASSPEAGTGTYEQYF	TGCGCCAGCAGCCCCGAAGCCGGGACAGGAACCTACGAGCAGTACTTC